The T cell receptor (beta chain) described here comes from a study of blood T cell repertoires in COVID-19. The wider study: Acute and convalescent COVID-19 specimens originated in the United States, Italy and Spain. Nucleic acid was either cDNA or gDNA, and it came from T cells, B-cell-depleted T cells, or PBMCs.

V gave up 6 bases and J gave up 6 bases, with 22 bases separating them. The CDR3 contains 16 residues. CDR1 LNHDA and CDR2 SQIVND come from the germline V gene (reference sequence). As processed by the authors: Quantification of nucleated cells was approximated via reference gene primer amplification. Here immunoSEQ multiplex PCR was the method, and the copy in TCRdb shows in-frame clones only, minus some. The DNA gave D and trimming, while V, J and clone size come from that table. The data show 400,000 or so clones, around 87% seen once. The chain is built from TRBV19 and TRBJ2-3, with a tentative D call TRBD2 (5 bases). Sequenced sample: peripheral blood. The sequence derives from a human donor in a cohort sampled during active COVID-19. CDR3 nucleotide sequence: TGTGCCAGTAGCGAGAACCAGGTAAACGGGATGGATACGCAGTATTTT. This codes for CASSENQVNGMDTQYF. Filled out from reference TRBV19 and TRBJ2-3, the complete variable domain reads DGGITQSPKYLFRKEGQNVTLSCEQNLNHDAMYWYRQDPGQGLRLIYYSQIVNDFQKGDIAEGYSVSREKKESFPLTVTSAQKNPTAFYLCASSENQVNGMDTQYFGPGTRLTVL.